A single TCR beta chain is shown here with its context. Its antigen is unidentified. The source of the sample is a study of cytomegalovirus exposure and HLA in healthy donors. Primers included in the PCR were 60 Vbeta and 13 Jbeta primers. TCRdb's table, derived via immunoSEQ multiplex PCR, lists solely in-frame clones and lacks some. Of a few hundred thousand clones in the sample, around 79% are singletons; the top ten hold 0.22%. This CDR3 is 17 amino acids long. Study-wide results and caveats: Reports state that TCR beta sequences accurately predicted most subjects' HLA-A and HLA-B alleles. Donors belonging to an Asian-associated ancestry cluster reportedly showed fewer N-insertions in productive TCRs than the approximately 680-donor mean, according to what a later analysis found. Later, TCR association rates were found to vary by HLA locus, highest for DRB1 and lowest for HLA-C. Cytomegalovirus association was listed for about 170 TCR beta chains.

This rearrangement joins TRBV21-1 to TRBJ2-2; the table's D call TRBD2 went unverified against the DNA. TRBV21-1 is listed as a pseudogene. The specimen sequenced was PBMCs. This receptor was obtained from a girl aged 2-9 years in good health and CMV-seronegative. The CDR3 coding sequence is TGTGCCAGCAGCCCTCGGTGTAGCGCCCCCACCCCCGGGGAGCTGTTTTTT. It specifies CASSPRCSAPTPGELFF.